Listed here are 17 T cell receptor beta chains from one sample, sequenced in a study of shared clonotypes between healthy human individuals. Some clones are missing from TCRdb's copy, which holds only in-frame ones; the method was immunoSEQ multiplex PCR. Found here are millions of clones, 90% to 95% of them singletons; the top ten hold roughly 1.8%. Naive CD8 cells, CD45RO-negative and positively selected for CCR7, excluded terminally differentiated effector memory CD45RA+ cells. Sequenced: naive CD8+ T cells from PBMCs. These TCRs come from a man aged 18 to 30 in good health. Some clones in this sample may be carry-over from other donors' samples.

The rearrangement links TRBV30 to TRBJ1-6, with 7 positions matching TRBD1. V dropped 2 bases and J dropped 0; count of bases not matched to a gene: 7. Germline CDR1 is GTSNPN and CDR2 is SVGIG (reference sequence). This CDR3 region has 17 residues. CDR3 loop: CAWSHRGRSSYNSPLHF. CDR3 DNA: TGTGCCTGGAGTCACAGGGGACGAAGCTCCTATAATTCACCCCTCCACTTT.

J is TRBJ2-1 and V is TRBV29-1; tentative D call: TRBD1 (6 bases). CDR3 size: 14 residues. Germline CDR1 reads SQVTM; CDR2 reads ANQGSEA. Trimming pared 7 bases from V and 3 bases from J, leaving 16 bases between. The CDR3 bases are TGCAGCGCCCAAAAAGGGGACATCTACAATGAGCAGTTCTTC. Its translation is CSAQKGDIYNEQFF.

This clone has more than one count but fewer than ten. This sample also contains other DNA sequences that code for the same CDR3. The chain employs TRBV7-9 and TRBJ2-2; D is undetermined. Germline V gene sequence: CDR1 SEHNR, CDR2 FQNEAQ (reference sequence). V was shortened by 1 base and J by 5 bases, with 2 bases between the two germline ends. The CDR3 runs 12 residues. In nucleotides, the CDR3 is TGTGCCAGCAGCTTAGGTACCGGGGAGCTGTTTTTT. As protein: CASSLGTGELFF.

This chain joins TRBV7-9 and TRBJ2-1; 8 bases agree with TRBD2. Germline assignment: CDR1 SEHNR and CDR2 FQNEAQ (reference sequence). The CDR3 length is 15 residues. V lost 4 bases to trimming and J lost 8 bases; unmatched junction nucleotides: 10. CDR3 in DNA: TGTGCCAGCAGCTCGTCGGGACTAGGGTTGGATGAGCAGTTCTTC. Translation gives CASSSSGLGLDEQFF.

J is TRBJ2-1 and V is TRBV10-1; D is perhaps TRBD1 (6 bases). The CDR3 contains 16 residues. V was trimmed by 0 bases and J by 2 bases, leaving 11 bases between them. CDR1 and CDR2 (germline): WNHNN, SYGVQD (reference sequence). The chain's CDR3 is CASSESTGIPYNEQFF. CDR3 coding DNA: TGCGCCAGCAGTGAGTCAACAGGGATCCCCTACAATGAGCAGTTCTTC.

This chain joins TRBV5-1 and TRBJ2-7; a weak D match, TRBD1 (5 bases). The V and J ends lost 4 bases and 3 bases respectively, with 20 bases between them. The V gene's germline CDR1 is SGHRS and CDR2 YFSETQ. The CDR3 runs to 16 residues. This chain's CDR3 is CASSLRPGARIYEQYF. The CDR3 bases are TGCGCCAGCAGCCTCCGTCCTGGGGCGAGAATCTACGAGCAGTACTTC.

This rearrangement joins TRBV5-1 to TRBJ1-1, with D uncertain. This CDR3 comprises 14 residues. In germline, CDR1 is SGHRS, CDR2 YFSETQ. Trimming cost V 0 bases and J 5 bases, with 11 bases left between them. CDR3 DNA: TGCGCCAGCAGCTTGGGGGAGGGTCCAACTGAAGCTTTCTTT. Its protein product is CASSLGEGPTEAFF.

The chain combines TRBV2 with TRBJ2-5; 8 bases are shared with TRBD1. The V and J ends lost 6 bases and 5 bases, in that order; junction bases with no gene match: 14. This CDR3 contains 16 residues. Germline V gives CDR1 SNHLY, CDR2 FYNNEI. This chain's CDR3 is CASRAAGQGAIETQYF. The CDR3 bases are TGTGCCAGCAGGGCGGCGGGGCAGGGGGCCATTGAGACCCAGTACTTC.

This clone was recorded only once. The DNA for the CDR3 is TGTGCCAGCGAGGCACCGGGCTACGAGCAGTACTTC. This translates into CASEAPGYEQYF. The chain links TRBV6-1 to TRBJ2-7; D is unresolved. The length of the CDR3 is 12 residues. The germline V and J ends were trimmed by 8 bases and 3 bases, with 11 bases remaining between them. CDR1 MNHNS and CDR2 SASEGT come from the germline V gene.

The gene calls are TRBV6-1 and TRBJ1-5; the D is unclear. With 0 bases removed from V and 5 bases from J, the gap between germline ends came to 5 bases. CDR3 length: 13 amino acids. From germline, CDR1 is MNHNS and CDR2 SASEGT. The CDR3 sequence: CASSEATHQPQHF. In DNA, the CDR3 is TGTGCCAGCAGTGAAGCTACTCATCAGCCCCAGCATTTT.

This chain uses TRBV6-5 with TRBJ2-7; 10 positions agree with TRBD2. Germline V gene data show CDR1 as MNHEY and CDR2 as SVGAGI. Germline trimming cut 5 bases from V and 2 bases from J; bases unmatched to any gene: 6. The CDR3 totals 15 residues. The CDR3 here is CASSPTSGAPYEQYF. In DNA, the CDR3 is TGTGCCAGCAGTCCTACTAGCGGGGCTCCCTACGAGCAGTACTTC.

This chain uses TRBV30 with TRBJ2-7; TRBD2 is a possible D gene (5 bases). V dropped 2 bases and J dropped 6 bases, with 20 bases sitting between them. In germline, CDR1 is GTSNPN, CDR2 SVGIG (reference sequence). There are 15 residues in the CDR3. DNA for the CDR3: TGTGCCTGGAGTATGGGCGGGTCCTTTTCTTCCGAGCAGTACTTC. Translating it yields CAWSMGGSFSSEQYF. Drawing the rest from reference TRBV30 and TRBJ2-7, the complete variable domain is SQTIHQWPATLVQPVGSPLSLECTVEGTSNPNLYWYRQAAGRGLQLLFYSVGIGQISSEVPQNLSASRPQDRQFILSSKKLLLSDSGFYLCAWSMGGSFSSEQYFGPGTRLTVT.

J is TRBJ2-7 and V is TRBV5-1, with 11 bases fitting TRBD2. The V segment lost 4 bases and the J segment 4 bases; nucleotides outside the gene matches: 7. The germline CDR1 and CDR2 sequences are SGHRS and YFSETQ. CDR3 length: 15 amino acids. CDR3 in amino acids: CASSISGRDPYEQYF. The CDR3 coding sequence is TGCGCCAGCAGCATTAGCGGGAGGGATCCTTACGAGCAGTACTTC.

The V gene is TRBV7-9, the J gene TRBJ2-7; D gene uncertain. Trimming cost V 5 bases and J 1 base, with 6 bases left between them. CDR3 length: 12 amino acids. Germline assignment: CDR1 SEHNR and CDR2 FQNEAQ (reference sequence). CDR3 sequence reads: CASSPRSYEQYF. The CDR3 DNA is TGTGCCAGCAGCCCCCGGTCCTACGAGCAGTACTTC.

This sequence joins TRBV28 and TRBJ1-3, with D unclear. Trimming left V 0 bases short and J 0 bases short, with 12 bases between. The CDR3 is made up of 17 amino acids. The V gene's germline CDR1 is MDHEN and CDR2 SYDVKM. The CDR3 spells CASSLWRRDSSGNTIYF. CDR3 DNA sequence: TGTGCCAGCAGTTTATGGAGGAGGGATAGCTCTGGAAACACCATATATTTT.

This clone has a single count. At the DNA level, this CDR3 is encoded by other sequences in the same sample as well. The chain is built from TRBV27 and TRBJ2-7; 10 nucleotides line up with TRBD1. The V segment lost 2 bases and the J segment 4 bases; nucleotides outside the gene matches: 5. CDR3 length: 15 amino acids. Germline loops: CDR1 MNHEY, CDR2 SMNVEV (reference sequence). The CDR3 DNA reads as TGTGCCAGCAGTTTACGGGACAGGGGTCTTTACGAGCAGTACTTC. This codes for CASSLRDRGLYEQYF.

The chain combines TRBV6-5 with TRBJ1-2; tentatively, D is TRBD1 (6 bases). Germline CDR1 is MNHEY and CDR2 is SVGAGI. The CDR3 has 14 residues. Trimming took off 2 bases at V and 6 bases at J, with 13 bases between the two ends. CDR3 nucleotide sequence: TGTGCCAGCAGTTACAATGCGGGGGCGGATGGCTACACCTTC. Protein: CASSYNAGADGYTF.